This note documents a single T cell receptor beta chain sequence. No antigen is known for it. This sample stems from a study of immune evolution from preneoplasia to lung adenocarcinoma. Overall study findings and caveats: Clonality was highest in normal lung, lower in later-stage lesions apparently. Top clone frequencies peaked in normal lung, apparently declining through invasive adenocarcinoma.

Trimming cost V 3 bases and J 6 bases, with 3 bases left between them. The germline V gene has CDR1 MNHNY and CDR2 SVGAGI (reference sequence). This CDR3 region has 11 residues. Only in-frame clones appear in the TCRdb table, and some are missing; sequencing was by immunoSEQ multiplex PCR. The table has approximately 7,300 clones, approximately 72% seen once; the top ten hold roughly a tenth. This chain connects TRBV6-6 to TRBJ2-1; unclear D gene. The sample consisted of FFPE lung adenocarcinoma in situ tissue. The TCR sequence derives from a donor at least 70 years old with lung adenocarcinoma. Some clones in this sample may be carry-over from other donors' samples. CDR3 region: CASSYTNEQFF. The DNA for the CDR3 is TGTGCCAGCAGTTATACCAATGAGCAGTTCTTC.